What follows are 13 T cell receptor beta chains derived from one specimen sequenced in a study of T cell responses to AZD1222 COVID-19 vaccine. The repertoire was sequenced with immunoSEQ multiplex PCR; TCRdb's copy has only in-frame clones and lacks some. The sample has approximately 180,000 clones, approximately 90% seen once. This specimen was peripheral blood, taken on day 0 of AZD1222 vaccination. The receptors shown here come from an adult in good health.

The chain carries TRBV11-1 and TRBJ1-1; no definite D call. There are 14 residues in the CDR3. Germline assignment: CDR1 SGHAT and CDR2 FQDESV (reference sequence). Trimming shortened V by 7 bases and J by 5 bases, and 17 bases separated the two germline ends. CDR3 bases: TGTGCCAGCACCCGCGTCGACTCCTTTACTGAAGCTTTCTTT. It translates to CASTRVDSFTEAFF.

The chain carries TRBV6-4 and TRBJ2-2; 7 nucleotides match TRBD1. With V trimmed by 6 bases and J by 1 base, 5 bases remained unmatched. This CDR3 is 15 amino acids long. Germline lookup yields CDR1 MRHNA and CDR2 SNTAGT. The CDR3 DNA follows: TGTGCCAGCAGAGCAGGGGGTTTGAACACCGGGGAGCTGTTTTTT. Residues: CASRAGGLNTGELFF.

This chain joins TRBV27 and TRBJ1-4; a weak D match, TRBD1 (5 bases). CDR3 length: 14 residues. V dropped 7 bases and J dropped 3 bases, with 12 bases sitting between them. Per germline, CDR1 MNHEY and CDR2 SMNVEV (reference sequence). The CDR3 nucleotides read TGTGCCAGCATGGGACGGCTGTCTAATGAAAAACTGTTTTTT. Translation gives CASMGRLSNEKLFF.

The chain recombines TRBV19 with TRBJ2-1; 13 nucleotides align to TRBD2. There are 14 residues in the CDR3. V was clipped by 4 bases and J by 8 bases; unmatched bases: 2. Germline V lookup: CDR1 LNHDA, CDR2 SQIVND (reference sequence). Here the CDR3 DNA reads TGTGCCAGTAGTAGGACTAGCGGGGGTCATGAGCAGTTCTTC. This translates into CASSRTSGGHEQFF.

DNA for the CDR3: TGTGCCAGCAGCTCCCATAGACAGGCCCAAATTCCCTCTGGGGCCAACGTCCTGACTTTC. Protein: CASSSHRQAQIPSGANVLTF. This chain links TRBV7-3 with TRBJ2-6, with a weak D call TRBD1 (6 bases). The germline CDR1 and CDR2 sequences are SGHTA and FQGTGA. V dropped 4 bases and J dropped 0 bases, with 22 bases sitting between them. The length of the CDR3 is 20 residues.

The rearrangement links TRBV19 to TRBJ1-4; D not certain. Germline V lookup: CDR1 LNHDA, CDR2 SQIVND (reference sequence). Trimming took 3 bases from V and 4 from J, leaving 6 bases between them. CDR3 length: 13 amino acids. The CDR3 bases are TGTGCCAGTAGTATGGCTCATAATGAAAAACTGTTTTTT. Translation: CASSMAHNEKLFF.

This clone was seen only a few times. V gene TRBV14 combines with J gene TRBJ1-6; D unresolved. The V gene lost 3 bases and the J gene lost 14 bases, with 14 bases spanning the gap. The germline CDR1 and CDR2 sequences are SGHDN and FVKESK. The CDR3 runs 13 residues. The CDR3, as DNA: TGTGCCAGCAGCCAGGCTCTGCGTATGGCCCTCCACTTT. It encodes CASSQALRMALHF.

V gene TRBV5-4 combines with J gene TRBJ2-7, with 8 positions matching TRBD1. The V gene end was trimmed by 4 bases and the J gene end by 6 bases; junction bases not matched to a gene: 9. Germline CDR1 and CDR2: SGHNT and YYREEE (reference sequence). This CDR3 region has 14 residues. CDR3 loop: CASSLLDRVSEQYF. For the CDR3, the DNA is TGTGCCAGCAGCCTTCTGGACAGGGTCTCCGAGCAGTACTTC.

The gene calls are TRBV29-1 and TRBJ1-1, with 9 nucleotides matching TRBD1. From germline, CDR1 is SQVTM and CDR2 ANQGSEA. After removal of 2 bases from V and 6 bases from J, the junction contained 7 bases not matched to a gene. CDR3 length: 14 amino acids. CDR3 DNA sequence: TGCAGCGTTGAATATACAGGGGGCGCGTCTGAAGCTTTCTTT. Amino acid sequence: CSVEYTGGASEAFF. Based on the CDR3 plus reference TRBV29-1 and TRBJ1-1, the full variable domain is SAVISQKPSRDICQRGTSLTIQCQVDSQVTMMFWYRQQPGQSLTLIATANQGSEATYESGFVIDKFPISRPNLTFSTLTVSNMSPEDSSIYLCSVEYTGGASEAFFGQGTRLTVV.

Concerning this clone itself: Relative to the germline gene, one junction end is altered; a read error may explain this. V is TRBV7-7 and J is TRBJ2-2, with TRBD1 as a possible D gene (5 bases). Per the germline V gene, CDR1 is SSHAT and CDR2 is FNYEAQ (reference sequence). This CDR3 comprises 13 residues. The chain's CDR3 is CASSLTVVGELFF. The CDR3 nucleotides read TGTGCTAGCAGCCTGACAGTGGTCGGGGAGCTGTTTTTT. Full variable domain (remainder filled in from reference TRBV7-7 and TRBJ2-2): GAGVSQSPRYKVTKRGQDVTLRCDPISSHATLYWYQQALGQGPEFLTYFNYEAQPDKSGLPSDRFSAERPEGSISTLTIQRTEQRDSAMYRCASSLTVVGELFFGEGSRLTVL.

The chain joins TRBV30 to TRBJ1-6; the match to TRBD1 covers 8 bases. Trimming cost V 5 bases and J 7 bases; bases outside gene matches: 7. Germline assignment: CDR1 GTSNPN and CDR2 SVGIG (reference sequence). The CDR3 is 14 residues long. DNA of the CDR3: TGTGCCTGGGGGGCAGGGGGCTTGAATTCACCCCTCCACTTT. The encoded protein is CAWGAGGLNSPLHF.

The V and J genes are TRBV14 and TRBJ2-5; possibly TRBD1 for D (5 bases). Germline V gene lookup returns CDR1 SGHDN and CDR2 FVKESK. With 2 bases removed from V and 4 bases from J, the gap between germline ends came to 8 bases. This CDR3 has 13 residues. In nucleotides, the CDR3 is TGTGCCAGCAGCCAACAGGGCGGAGAGACCCAGTACTTC. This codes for CASSQQGGETQYF.

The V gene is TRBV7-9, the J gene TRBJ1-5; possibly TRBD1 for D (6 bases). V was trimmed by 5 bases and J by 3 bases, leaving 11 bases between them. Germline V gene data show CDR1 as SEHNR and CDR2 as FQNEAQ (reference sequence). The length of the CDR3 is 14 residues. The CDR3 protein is CASSDGTPNQPQHF. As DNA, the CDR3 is TGTGCCAGCAGCGACGGGACACCCAATCAGCCCCAGCATTTT.